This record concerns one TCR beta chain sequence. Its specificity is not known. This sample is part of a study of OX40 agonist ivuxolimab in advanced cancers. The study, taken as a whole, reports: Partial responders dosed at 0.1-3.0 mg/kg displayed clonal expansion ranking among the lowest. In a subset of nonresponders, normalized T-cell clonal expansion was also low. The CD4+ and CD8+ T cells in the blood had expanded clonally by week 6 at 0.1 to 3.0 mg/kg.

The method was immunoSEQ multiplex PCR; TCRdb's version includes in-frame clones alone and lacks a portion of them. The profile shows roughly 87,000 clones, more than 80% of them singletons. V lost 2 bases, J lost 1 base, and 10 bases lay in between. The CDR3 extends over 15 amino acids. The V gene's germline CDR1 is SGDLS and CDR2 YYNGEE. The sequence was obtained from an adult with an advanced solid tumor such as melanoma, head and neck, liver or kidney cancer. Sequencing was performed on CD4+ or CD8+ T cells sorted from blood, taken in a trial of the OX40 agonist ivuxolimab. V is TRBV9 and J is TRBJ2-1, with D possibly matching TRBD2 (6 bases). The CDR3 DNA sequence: TGTGCCAGCAGCGTTAGCGGACCATCCTACAATGAGCAGTTCTTC. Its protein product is CASSVSGPSYNEQFF.